Given below is one TCR beta chain in context. No cognate antigen has been identified for it. No base-level quality is on record; no much larger clone is a single base apart. The source of the sample is a study of naive and memory T cell subsets (dated by TCRdb to about 2017). The study in broad terms: An open-source, UMI-based TCR alpha and beta sequencing pipeline was applied to sorted naive and memory peripheral blood T cell subsets. The functional CMV T cell responses agreed completely with IgG serology results. RNA was DNase-treated and reverse transcribed with TCR constant-region primers, mostly using SuperScript III.

Library generation was performed with UMI-ligation and nested PCR. The beta constant-region primer was an equimolar mix of two oligonucleotides covering both TRBC1 and TRBC2. T4 RNA ligase 1 ligated a single-stranded oligonucleotide carrying the SP2 primer and a 12-nucleotide UMI to the cDNA 3' end. The ligated cDNA went through four rounds of PCR with nested alpha and beta constant-region primers together with the SP2 primer. Incubation of the ligation reaction was carried out at 16 degrees C for about 20-25 hours. To avoid over-amplification, PCR2 was usually performed as a SYBR Green qPCR and halted once a predetermined threshold was reached. Apart from the first purification, every purification step used Agencourt AMPure XP magnetic beads. Library quantification was done by Qubit, followed by a TapeStation check on which the main peak was expected at around 650 bp. Sequencing of the pooled libraries was done on an Illumina MiSeq using v2 2x251 paired-end kits, which typically yielded about 0.85-2.3 million reads per sample. Each sample's library went into the pool at approximately 4.3 nM, and 5-7% PhiX was added to help with cluster recognition. The authors' pipeline ran thus. FASTQ reads processed by Demultiplexor were assigned V and J genes by Decombinator through tag matching that tolerated a single base-pair mismatch. UMIs were used by Collapsinator to correct both sequencing errors and frequency errors arising from PCR heterogeneity. TCRs were translated and CDR3s were extracted from the conserved cysteine to the FGXG phenylalanine by CDR3Translator, with non-productive sequences being flagged. Gini, Shannon entropy and inverse Simpson indices were computed after subsampling the repertoires to the same number of UMI-defined TCRs. Power-law fits to clonotype abundance distributions were performed by maximum likelihood within the linear range. On one naive CD8 sample, the pipeline and MIGEC gave similar UMI counts, unique TCR numbers and clonal distributions. One analysis removed from the naive repertoire any naive TCRs that were also present in any memory subset from the same donor. A set of 7,322 CMV-associated CDR3 sequences, compiled from VDJdb and a published dataset, was used to search the repertoires. TCRdb reprocessed the public reads (quality trimming at Q25 with fastp, clone calling with MiXCR) and kept in-frame beta chains. Rows are combined by CDR3 protein, so each entry shows the most common genes and DNA. These V and J calls rely on TCRdb rather than the paper's analysis. Present in this sample are 150,000 or so distinct CDR3 sequences, over 15% of which were seen just once. The top ten constitute roughly 0.14% of the sample.

TCR alpha and beta chain libraries were amplified separately from the second PCR step onward. Donor CMV status was determined by IFNgamma production from CD4+ T cells after overnight stimulation of fresh PBMCs with CMV viral lysate. CD4 T cells were positively selected with Miltenyi beads, followed by positive selection of CD8 T cells from the CD4-negative fraction. Cells were stained for CD3, CD4, CD8, CD45RA, CD27 and a live/dead dye and were sorted on a BD Aria II into four subsets based on CD45RA and CD27. A few healthy volunteers provided blood, and the blood of each volunteer was split into CD4 and CD8 T cells and then into four differentiation subsets. Around 110 ml of peripheral blood was taken from each donor, and PBMC were separated by density-gradient centrifugation on Ficoll-Paque PLUS. Sorted cells were lysed in RLT buffer, after which RNA was extracted using a Qiagen RNeasy kit and stored at -80 degrees C.

Points the paper makes about the study in general: Naive repertoires, especially CD8, contained a few larger clonotypes, possibly memory cells re-expressing CD45RA. Once error correction was done, more than 90% of naive TCR sequences showed up just once, which made the naive abundance distributions much steeper than those of the memory subsets. No ground truth was available to validate the repertoire findings for the naive and memory subsets. A power law was followed by TCR abundance, with an exponent that differed between naive and memory subsets but was consistent across the three individuals. RNA-based TCR counts may be influenced by expression changes linked to T cell activation and differentiation. Gini index rose and Shannon and inverse Simpson diversity fell from naive through CM, EM and EMRA in both CD4 and CD8 cells. Clonotypes were defined as single alpha or beta chain sequences, not paired alpha/beta receptors.

The TCR was taken from a human donor in good health. Sequences were obtained from naive CD4+ T cells from blood. The cell subset or site label corresponds to: naive T cells, CD45RA high CD27+.

The CDR3 amino acid sequence is: CASSFKGTNTEAFF. The DNA sequence follows: TGTGCCAGCAGCTTCAAGGGAACGAACACTGAAGCTTTCTTT. The sequence joins TRBV5-4 to TRBJ1-1; confidence is insufficient to name the D gene. Per the germline V gene (reference sequence), SGHNT is the CDR1 and YYREEE is the CDR2. At the junction V is shortened by 2 bases and J by 1 base, with 9 bases in between. Measured from the cysteine to the phenylalanine, the CDR3 is 14 residues long. Only the CDR3 DNA stays, 42 bases, in frame from base 1.